This TCR beta chain was captured in a study of shared clonotypes between healthy human individuals. Of note for this clone: Its antigen is undetermined.

Findings of the study overall: Having only a few donors restricted how much genetic and exposure-history diversity was captured. Sharing across a few donors was seen in 4.5% to 5.5% of naive CD4 clonotypes.

Germline values: CDR1 SGHKS, CDR2 YYEKEE (reference sequence). This CDR3 contains 17 residues. V lost 0 bases, J lost 8 bases, and 11 bases stayed unmatched. Selected positively for CCR7 and CD45RO-negative, naive CD8 cells excluded terminally differentiated effector memory CD45RA+ cells. In the sorted-subset replicate PCRs, roughly 210 ng DNA, 25,000 to 30,000 T cell genomes, was used. As handled by the study authors: Junction-only sequences without quality scores were provided by ImmunoSEQ, so filtering was different. TCRdb's table, derived via immunoSEQ multiplex PCR, lists solely in-frame clones and lacks some. V, J and clone size reflect that table, while D and trimming were determined from the DNA. The table has over 2 million clones, about 95% seen once.

The sequence came from a man aged 18 to 30 in good health. Specimen: naive CD8+ T cells sorted from blood. This rearrangement joins TRBV5-5 to TRBJ2-4; 10 nucleotides match TRBD1. CDR3 in DNA: TGTGCCAGCAGCTTGGAGAGACAGGGGGCCAATGGGGACATTCAGTACTTC. Translated: CASSLERQGANGDIQYF.